This TCR beta chain originates from a study of CD8 T cells in ankylosing spondylitis. General study findings and limits: A subset of motif variants has previously been described in the synovial fluid and blood of reactive arthritis. Disease-associated clonotypes exhibited CD8+ identity and were relatively infrequent in peripheral blood.

TCRdb independently ran MiXCR on the 5' RACE reads; one entry per CDR3 protein. The table includes around 180,000 distinct CDR3 sequences, 15% to 20% detected once. The sample holds many counts of this clonotype. The antigen is undetermined. Sequencing was carried out using blood, either unsorted or a sorted T cell fraction (not recorded which). The TCR was taken from a male donor under 30 with ankylosing spondylitis or in good health (not recorded which).

Here the CDR3 DNA reads TGCAGCGTTGCGGGGGTGCGGTACAATGAGCAGTTCTTC. It encodes CSVAGVRYNEQFF. The chain links TRBV29-1 to TRBJ2-1; a possible D gene is TRBD2 (6 bases). Germline assignment: CDR1 SQVTM and CDR2 ANQGSEA. The CDR3 covers 13 residues. Trimming shortened V by 4 bases and J by 4 bases, and 11 bases separated the two germline ends.